Listed here is a single TCR beta chain. Its specificity is not known. The sample is drawn from a study of cytomegalovirus exposure and HLA in healthy donors. Looking at the study overall: Samples from HLA-typed donors yielded about 85 million unique TCRs in an early data release. The Caucasian-associated ancestry cluster held less than 85% of approximately 400 genotyped donors. Study outcomes and limitations: In most subjects, TCR beta sequences reportedly gave accurate predictions of HLA-A and HLA-B alleles.

Samples came from healthy bone marrow donors. The V gene lost 4 bases and the J gene lost 0 bases, with 3 bases spanning the gap. The CDR3 loop spans 12 amino acids. Germline V gene data show CDR1 as SEHNR and CDR2 as FQNEAQ (reference sequence). With 60 Vbeta and 13 Jbeta primers, the PCR was carried out. Clones were read by immunoSEQ multiplex PCR, and TCRdb kept only the in-frame ones, dropping some. The data contain around 200,000 clones, around four fifths of them singletons. The TCR originated in a middle-aged woman in good health and CMV-seronegative. The chain uses TRBV7-9 and TRBJ2-5; D gene unclear. The source material was PBMCs. The CDR3, as DNA: TGTGCCAGCAGCTCGTACCAAGAGACCCAGTACTTC. Protein sequence: CASSSYQETQYF.